Listed below are T cell receptor beta chains from one sample, sequenced in a study of shared clonotypes between healthy human individuals. Method: immunoSEQ multiplex PCR; TCRdb's copy keeps in-frame clones and lacks some. The sample holds around 510,000 clones, roughly 72% seen once. Sequencing used PBMCs. Receptors were obtained from a middle-aged woman in good health. Some clones in this sample may be carry-over from other donors' samples. The CDR3 runs from the conserved cysteine through the conserved F or W. A D gene is named only where the DNA matches it firmly. A row's size may be missing; if present it is once, few, many or a size class.

TRBD2	TRBJ2-1	TRBV11-3	NA	CASSPGTSGNSSYNEQFF	TGTGCCAGCAGCCCCGGGACTAGCGGGAATAGCTCCTACAATGAGCAGTTCTTC
NA	TRBJ1-1	TRBV9	NA	CASSETGILATEAFF	TGTGCCAGCAGCGAAACAGGGATCTTGGCCACTGAAGCTTTCTTT
TRBD2	TRBJ2-1	TRBV5-1	NA	CASSFASGVLLSYNEQFF	TGCGCCAGCAGCTTCGCTAGCGGGGTGCTCCTTTCCTACAATGAGCAGTTCTTC
TRBD2	TRBJ2-2	TRBV6-5	NA	CASRLGTSVSGELFF	TGTGCCAGCAGACTCGGGACTAGCGTAAGCGGGGAGCTGTTTTTT
NA	TRBJ1-1	TRBV30	NA	CAWSETRYNTEAFF	TGTGCCTGGAGTGAGACCCGATACAACACTGAAGCTTTCTTT
TRBD1	TRBJ1-1	TRBV30	many	CAWTPGGGTEAFF	TGTGCCTGGACCCCAGGGGGGGGCACTGAAGCTTTCTTT
TRBD2	TRBJ2-7	TRBV7-2	NA	CASSTGLAVPEQYF	TGTGCCAGCAGCACGGGACTAGCAGTTCCCGAGCAGTACTTC
NA	TRBJ2-5	TRBV19	NA	CASNRRLQETQYF	TGTGCCAGCAACCGCCGGCTTCAAGAGACCCAGTACTTC
TRBD1	TRBJ2-1	TRBV5-5	NA	CASSVNPGQSRYEQFF	TGTGCCAGCAGCGTGAACCCGGGACAGTCTCGCTATGAGCAGTTCTTC
TRBD2	TRBJ2-5	TRBV5-1	NA	CASSLARLAGTGLGETQYF	TGCGCCAGCAGCTTGGCCCGGCTAGCGGGGACCGGTTTGGGCGAGACCCAGTACTTC
TRBD1	TRBJ2-1	TRBV4-3	once	CASSHGQAYNEQFF	TGCGCTAGCAGCCACGGACAGGCTTACAATGAGCAGTTCTTC
NA	TRBJ1-5	TRBV30	NA	CAWRGSGSNQPQHF	TGTGCCTGGAGGGGATCGGGTAGCAATCAGCCCCAGCATTTT
NA	TRBJ2-1	TRBV28	NA	CASSLSRSYNEQFF	TGTGCCAGCAGTTTATCAAGATCCTACAATGAGCAGTTCTTC
NA	TRBJ2-6	TRBV7-2	NA	CASSNRDLGANVLTF	TGTGCCAGCAGCAACCGGGACTTGGGGGCCAACGTCCTGACTTTC
NA	TRBJ2-2	TRBV5-4	NA	CASSRAGVTNTGELFF	TGTGCCAGCAGCAGGGCAGGGGTAACGAACACCGGGGAGCTGTTTTTT
NA	TRBJ2-2	TRBV19	NA	CASSKGRQGGNAGELFF	TGTGCCAGTAGTAAGGGACGACAGGGAGGGAACGCCGGGGAGCTGTTTTTT
NA	TRBJ2-4	TRBV6-5	few	CASSYGEAGKNIQYF	TGTGCCAGCAGTTACGGGGAAGCGGGTAAAAACATTCAGTACTTC
TRBD2	TRBJ2-7	TRBV4-3	NA	CASSQTPGGEGYEQYF	TGCGCCAGCAGCCAAACTCCCGGAGGGGAGGGCTACGAGCAGTACTTC
TRBD2	TRBJ2-1	TRBV2	many	CASSKGTSGSYEQFF	TGTGCCAGCAGCAAAGGGACTAGCGGGAGCTATGAGCAGTTCTTC
TRBD1	TRBJ2-7	TRBV28	NA	CASTRGGQSYEQYF	TGTGCCAGCACCCGAGGGGGACAGAGCTACGAGCAGTACTTC
TRBD1	TRBJ1-4	TRBV6-1	NA	CASGTGGEANEKLFF	TGTGCCAGCGGAACAGGGGGCGAAGCTAATGAAAAACTGTTTTTT
NA	TRBJ2-7	TRBV5-4	NA	CASSREYEQYF	TGTGCCAGCAGCCGGGAGTACGAGCAGTACTTC
NA	TRBJ1-5	TRBV5-1	NA	CASSLQGGENQPQHF	TGCGCCAGCAGCTTGCAGGGCGGAGAAAATCAGCCCCAGCATTTT
TRBD1	TRBJ2-5	TRBV6-4	NA	CASSTTGTGGETQYF	TGTGCCAGCAGTACCACCGGGACAGGGGGAGAGACCCAGTACTTC
NA	TRBJ2-7	TRBV7-2	NA	CASSLGGTVYEQYF	TGTGCCAGCAGCTTAGGCGGGACAGTCTACGAGCAGTACTTC
NA	TRBJ2-6	TRBV10-3	NA	CAISESAGTSGANVLTF	TGTGCCATCAGTGAGTCAGCTGGGACCTCTGGGGCCAACGTCCTGACTTTC
TRBD1	TRBJ2-5	TRBV19	once	CASSVDRVWGETQYF	TGTGCCAGTAGTGTGGACAGGGTATGGGGAGAGACCCAGTACTTC
TRBD2	TRBJ2-3	TRBV19	NA	CASSGRTSWDTQYF	TGTGCCAGTAGCGGGAGGACTTCGTGGGATACGCAGTATTTT
NA	TRBJ2-2	TRBV4-2	once	CASSQGNPGWGVGELFF	TGTGCCAGCAGCCAAGGAAATCCAGGGTGGGGCGTCGGGGAGCTGTTTTTT
TRBD1	TRBJ1-4	TRBV5-5	NA	CASSSRDRGNEKLFF	TGTGCCAGCAGCTCCCGGGACAGGGGTAATGAAAAACTGTTTTTT
NA	TRBJ2-7	TRBV10-3	NA	CAISGGGRPSYEQYF	TGTGCCATCAGTGGAGGGGGACGGCCTTCCTACGAGCAGTACTTC
NA	TRBJ2-3	TRBV7-2	NA	CASSLAGFPRTQYF	TGTGCCAGCAGCTTAGCGGGCTTCCCACGAACGCAGTATTTT
TRBD1	TRBJ2-1	TRBV5-7	NA	CASNLWTGNEQFF	TGTGCCAGCAACCTGTGGACAGGGAATGAGCAGTTCTTC
NA	TRBJ2-2	TRBV5-1	NA	CASSGTGANTGELFF	TGCGCCAGCAGCGGAACGGGGGCGAACACCGGGGAGCTGTTTTTT
TRBD2	TRBJ2-5	TRBV25-1	NA	CASSGGTSGPGEQYF	TGTGCCAGCAGTGGAGGGACTAGCGGGCCCGGGGAGCAGTACTTC
NA	TRBJ1-2	TRBV10-2	NA	CASSESKRSPYGYTF	TGCGCCAGCAGTGAGTCGAAGAGGTCTCCATATGGCTACACCTTC
NA	TRBJ1-5	TRBV6-1	NA	CASIVSGGQPQHF	TGTGCCAGCATAGTCAGCGGGGGGCAGCCCCAGCATTTT
NA	TRBJ1-5	TRBV13	NA	CASSSGSQPQHF	TGTGCCAGCAGCTCCGGAAGTCAGCCCCAGCATTTT
TRBD2	TRBJ2-1	TRBV9	few	CASSVGAGTSGRDEQFF	TGTGCCAGCAGCGTCGGAGCAGGGACTAGCGGGAGAGATGAGCAGTTCTTC
TRBD2	TRBJ2-5	TRBV27	NA	CASSSPFSGQETQYF	TGTGCCAGCAGTTCCCCATTTAGCGGGCAAGAGACCCAGTACTTC
TRBD2	TRBJ2-2	TRBV5-1	many	CASSRSSGPLLPSNTGELFF	TGCGCCAGCAGCCGCTCTAGCGGACCACTACTACCATCGAACACCGGGGAGCTGTTTTTT
NA	TRBJ1-2	TRBV18	NA	CASSPEGNRGYTF	TGTGCCAGCTCACCAGAAGGGAATCGCGGCTACACCTTC
NA	TRBJ1-2	TRBV5-4	NA	CASSTDVYGYTF	TGTGCCAGCAGCACGGACGTCTATGGCTACACCTTC
TRBD1	TRBJ2-5	TRBV29-1	NA	CSVEETGGKTQYF	TGCAGCGTTGAAGAGACAGGGGGTAAGACCCAGTACTTC
NA	TRBJ1-1	TRBV28	NA	CASSLVHNTEAFF	TGTGCCAGCAGTTTAGTCCATAACACTGAAGCTTTCTTT
TRBD2	TRBJ2-7	TRBV19	many	CASSTPGLAAEQYF	TGTGCCAGTAGTACCCCGGGACTAGCAGCCGAGCAGTACTTC
NA	TRBJ2-2	TRBV7-3	NA	CASSLAGLNTGELFF	TGTGCCAGCAGCTTAGCGGGGTTGAACACCGGGGAGCTGTTTTTT
NA	TRBJ2-7	TRBV12-2	NA	CASRSDHRPPGEQYF	TGTGCAAGTCGCTCTGACCATCGTCCCCCCGGCGAGCAGTACTTC
NA	TRBJ2-7	TRBV11-1	few	CASSLGDSLMYEQYF	TGTGCCAGCAGCTTAGGAGACAGTTTGATGTACGAGCAGTACTTC
NA	TRBJ1-1	TRBV25-1	NA	CASSEYRGAEAFF	TGTGCCAGCAGTGAATATAGGGGGGCTGAAGCTTTCTTT